Below are 15 T cell receptor beta chains sequenced from a single sample in a study of cytomegalovirus exposure and HLA in healthy donors (dated by TCRdb to the late 2010s). Library construction relied on the immunoSEQ multiplex PCR assay. For the multiplex PCR, a mixture combining 60 forward primers for TCR Vbeta segments and 13 reverse primers for TCR Jbeta segments was used. TCRdb provides this immuneACCESS table in a form limited to in-frame rearrangements. Some clones are lacking; in checked studies, under half of them reflect an unresolved V gene, and why the rest are absent is not known. Across this sample there are roughly 140,000 clones, with 60% to 85% seen only once. 2.5% to 3% of the sample rests with the top ten. Sequencing used PBMCs. Receptor source: a male donor in good health and CMV-seronegative.

The genes are TRBV29-1 and TRBJ2-1; 13 bases map to TRBD2. CDR3 length: 15 amino acids. J lost 9 bases, V lost 6 bases, and 11 bases had no gene match. Germline CDR1 and CDR2: SQVTM and ANQGSEA. This CDR3 is CSVASGLAGEGEQFF. The CDR3 region has the DNA TGCAGCGTCGCCTCTGGACTAGCGGGAGAGGGTGAGCAGTTCTTC.

The J gene is TRBJ2-1, the V gene TRBV9; no reliable D call. V shed 4 bases and J shed 6 bases, with 11 bases lying between them. Germline V gene lookup returns CDR1 SGDLS and CDR2 YYNGEE. The CDR3 extends over 13 amino acids. The CDR3 spells CASSPHRVNEQFF. In nucleotides, the CDR3 is TGTGCCAGCAGCCCCCATCGGGTCAATGAGCAGTTCTTC.

The rearrangement joins TRBV5-4 to TRBJ1-2, with no clear D. This CDR3 has 13 amino acids. Trimming pared 0 bases from V and 2 bases from J, leaving 5 bases between. From germline, CDR1 is SGHNT and CDR2 YYREEE (reference sequence). The CDR3 spells CASSLGGNYGYTF. Here the CDR3 DNA reads TGTGCCAGCAGCTTGGGAGGAAACTATGGCTACACCTTC.

J is TRBJ1-6 and V is TRBV5-1; D possibly corresponds to TRBD1 (5 bases). CDR1 is SGHRS, CDR2 YFSETQ, per germline. The CDR3 sequence is 16 residues long. With 5 bases removed from V and 1 base from J, the gap between germline ends came to 13 bases. CDR3 loop: CASRMEGSSYNSPLHF. The CDR3, as DNA: TGCGCCAGCAGAATGGAGGGGAGTTCCTATAATTCACCCCTCCACTTT.

J is TRBJ2-5 and V is TRBV29-1; possibly TRBD1 for D (6 bases). CDR3 length equals 17 residues. Germline V gene lookup returns CDR1 SQVTM and CDR2 ANQGSEA. Deletions cut 6 bases from V and 1 base from J, with 24 bases between. CDR3 nucleotide sequence: TGCAGCGTAGATCGCCTCTGGGGGCGACTCACCCAAGAGACCCAGTACTTC. It codes for CSVDRLWGRLTQETQYF.

This rearrangement joins TRBV18 to TRBJ1-1; 8 bases fit TRBD1. Losses at the gene ends were 1 base for V and 3 bases for J; bases not matched to a gene: 13. The CDR3 contains 18 residues. Germline V CDR1 and CDR2: KGHSH, LQKENI. DNA of the CDR3: TGTGCCAGCTCACCACTTAGGGCGACAGGGGCCGCACACACTGAAGCTTTCTTT. Protein sequence: CASSPLRATGAAHTEAFF.

This chain joins TRBV6-5 and TRBJ1-2; 7 positions match TRBD1. CDR1 MNHEY and CDR2 SVGAGI come from the germline V gene. Unmatched junction bases numbered 6, after V lost 7 bases and J lost 7 bases. The CDR3 runs to 12 residues. The CDR3 loop is CASKEGQFGYTF. The CDR3 DNA reads as TGTGCCAGCAAGGAGGGACAGTTTGGCTACACCTTC.

The chain uses TRBV9 and TRBJ2-7; TRBD1 agrees at 8 bases. The trim removed 0 bases at V and 4 bases at J, leaving 6 bases unmatched. This CDR3 spans 15 amino acids. Germline V gene data show CDR1 as SGDLS and CDR2 as YYNGEE. The CDR3 coding sequence is TGTGCCAGCAGCGTAGCGGCAGGGGGCGATTACGAGCAGTACTTC. Encoded protein: CASSVAAGGDYEQYF.

The chain has TRBV4-3 and TRBJ2-7; 8 nucleotides agree with TRBD1. Germline CDR1 and CDR2: LGHNA and YSLEER. V lost 3 bases and J lost 4; bases outside the gene matches: 8. The CDR3 length is 15 residues. CDR3: CASSHSGTGEYEQYF. CDR3 nucleotides: TGCGCCAGCAGCCATTCCGGGACAGGAGAATACGAGCAGTACTTC.

The CDR3 sequence: CASRRANTGELFF. The CDR3 DNA sequence: TGTGCCAGCAGGAGGGCGAACACCGGGGAGCTGTTTTTT. The V and J genes are TRBV6-5 and TRBJ2-2; a possible D gene is TRBD2 (5 bases). This CDR3 comprises 13 residues. Trimming pared 6 bases from V and 0 bases from J, leaving 5 bases between. Germline CDR1 MNHEY, CDR2 SVGAGI.

The V gene is TRBV6-6, the J gene TRBJ1-1, with 8 bases matching TRBD1. The CDR3 loop spans 12 amino acids. Trimming cost V 8 bases and J 1 base; bases outside gene matches: 0. CDR1 is MNHNY and CDR2 is SVGAGI in the germline V gene (reference sequence). The chain's CDR3 is CASDRGNTEAFF. CDR3 coding DNA: TGTGCCAGCGACAGGGGGAACACTGAAGCTTTCTTT.

This sequence joins TRBV11-2 and TRBJ1-2; D gene uncertain. Trimming stripped 1 base from V and 4 bases from J, with 7 bases between. The CDR3 spans 13 residues. The germline gives CDR1 SGHAT, CDR2 FQNNGV. The CDR3 loop is CASSLGRGYGYTF. CDR3 DNA: TGTGCCAGCAGCTTAGGCCGGGGCTATGGCTACACCTTC. The variable domain in full, with the rest retrieved from reference TRBV11-2 and TRBJ1-2, is EAGVAQSPRYKIIEKRQSVAFWCNPISGHATLYWYQQILGQGPKLLIQFQNNGVVDDSQLPKDRFSAERLKGVDSTLKIQPAKLEDSAVYLCASSLGRGYGYTFGSGTRLTVV.

CDR3 sequence: CATHQDSLPTNEKLFF. The CDR3 DNA reads TGTGCCACCCACCAGGACAGCCTGCCAACTAATGAAAAACTGTTTTTT. The genes are TRBV6-6 and TRBJ1-4, with TRBD1 as a possible D gene (6 bases). The V end lost 10 bases, the J end lost 0 bases, and 18 bases lay between the germline ends. Germline V CDR1 and CDR2: MNHNY, SVGAGI (reference sequence). CDR3 length: 16 amino acids.

With respect to this clone: At one end, the junction sequence differs from germline, possibly due to a read error. This chain links TRBV9 with TRBJ2-2, with 8 positions matching TRBD2. The CDR3 is made up of 16 amino acids. Germline V gives CDR1 SGDLS, CDR2 YYNGEE. The CDR3 DNA is TGTGCCCGCAGTAAGAGCGGGGGAGCGAACACCGGGGAGCTGTTTTTT. It encodes CARSKSGGANTGELFF.

This chain connects TRBV6-1 to TRBJ1-2; 7 nucleotides match TRBD1. V shed 1 base and J 1 base; nucleotides not matched to a gene: 6. The germline gives CDR1 MNHNS, CDR2 SASEGT. This CDR3 has 16 residues. The CDR3 loop reads CASSEDPGGGNYGYTF. The CDR3 nucleotides read TGTGCCAGCAGTGAAGATCCAGGGGGTGGTAACTATGGCTACACCTTC.